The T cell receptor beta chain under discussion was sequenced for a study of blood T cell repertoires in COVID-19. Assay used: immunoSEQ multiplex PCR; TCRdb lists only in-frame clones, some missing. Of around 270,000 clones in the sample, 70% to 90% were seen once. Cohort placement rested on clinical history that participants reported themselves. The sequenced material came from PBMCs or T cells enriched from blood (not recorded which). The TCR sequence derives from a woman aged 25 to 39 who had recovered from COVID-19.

CDR3 coding DNA: TGTGCCAGCAGTTTCTCGACTAGCGGGAGCTACGAGCAGTACTTC. This codes for CASSFSTSGSYEQYF. The chain carries TRBV27 and TRBJ2-7; 12 nucleotides match TRBD2. CDR1 and CDR2 from the germline V gene are MNHEY and SMNVEV (reference sequence). V shed 3 bases, J shed 3 bases, and the junction held 3 bases outside the gene matches. The CDR3 is made up of 15 amino acids.